This T cell receptor (beta chain) was documented in a study of T cell repertoires in cytomegalovirus infection. Overall study: Selection of CMV epitopes for the study included recently identified HLA-C-restricted and well-studied HLA-B-restricted ones. It can be stated that public TCR beta signatures indicated CMV infection as well as a matching HLA type.

Study-level results: The study found HLA-C-restricted CMV-specific TCR beta clonotypes dominating the ex vivo response.

TCRdb redid the calling of the reads with MiXCR, one entry per CDR3 protein. The sample yields some 500,000 distinct CDR3 sequences, around a third seen once. Trimming took off 4 bases at V and 0 bases at J, with 16 bases between the two ends. The germline V gene encodes CDR1 MNHNY and CDR2 SVGAGI (reference sequence). This CDR3 comprises 16 residues. Regarding this clonotype: Antigen: not known.

The sample here was cultured PBMCs, taken from culture after CMV antigen stimulation. The gene calls are TRBV6-6 and TRBJ2-7; TRBD2 might be the D (5 bases). The TCR originated in a human donor in good health (CMV status not recorded). Some clones in this sample may be carry-over from other donors' samples. The CDR3 DNA is TGTGCCAGCAGTTCCTCCCGGCGGGTTGACTCCTACGAGCAGTACTTC. Protein product: CASSSSRRVDSYEQYF.